This record looks at one T cell receptor beta chain sequence and its context. After removal of 3 bases from V and 4 bases from J, the junction contained 10 bases not matched to a gene. The V gene's germline CDR1 is SGHDN and CDR2 FVKESK. The CDR3 spans 18 residues. Profiled with immunoSEQ multiplex PCR; TCRdb holds only in-frame clones, not every one. Altogether 170,000 or so clones are present, 80% to 90% being singletons, with the ten largest covering around an eighth. The sample is drawn from a study of blood T cell repertoires in COVID-19. This chain joins TRBV14 and TRBJ2-3; TRBD2 matches 13 bases. This sequence was found in a woman aged 70-85 years with COVID-19, enrolled during active disease. Source material: peripheral blood. CDR3 region: CASSQRTSGSLRADTQYF. The CDR3 DNA is TGTGCCAGCAGCCAGCGGACTAGCGGGAGCCTCAGGGCAGATACGCAGTATTTT.